This T cell receptor beta chain was captured by sequencing in a study of T cells in Graves' hyperthyroidism and ophthalmopathy. General observations from the study: Onset of ophthalmopathy came a median 6.5 months after the model predicted it.

This clonotype was found a few times. Its antigen is not identified. Not enrolled were patients with uncontrolled infection, other autoimmune disease, pregnancy or lactation. V was trimmed by 2 bases and J by 6 bases, leaving 13 bases between them. There are 15 residues in the CDR3. Germline CDR1 and CDR2: MNHEY and SVGEGT. It was RNA transcripts that yielded the amplified TCR beta CDR3 regions. During a first-round RT-PCR of the TCR CDR3, the HTBI primer set was used. TCRdb independently ran MiXCR on the multiplex PCR reads; one entry per CDR3 protein. The table records approximately 400,000 distinct CDR3 sequences, just under 15% of them present only once.

The receptor's source is a woman under 40 with Graves' hyperthyroidism. The chain recombines TRBV6-2 or TRBV6-3 with TRBJ2-2; TRBD2 might be the D (5 bases). The sequencing sample was made of blood. The DNA of the CDR3 is TGTGCCAGCAGTTACGCGGCGGGTTGGGCCGGGGAGCTGTTTTTT. Protein product: CASSYAAGWAGELFF.